The entry below gives a single TCR beta chain sequence along with its context. Second-dose intervals near 4 or 12 weeks were combined. Profiling relied on immunoSEQ multiplex PCR, and the TCRdb table lists in-frame clones only, not all of them. The sample has over 130,000 clones, approximately 92% seen once; the top ten hold about 3.3%. The data were obtained in a study of T cell responses to AZD1222 COVID-19 vaccine. The CDR3 has 13 amino acids. CDR1 SGHNT and CDR2 YYREEE come from the germline V gene (reference sequence). Trimming took off 7 bases at V and 2 bases at J, with 10 bases between the two ends.

The material sequenced was peripheral blood, taken 28 days after the second AZD1222 dose. This sequence joins TRBV5-4 and TRBJ1-3, with D possibly matching TRBD1 (5 bases). The receptor comes from an adult who received the AZD1222 COVID-19 vaccine. CDR3 bases: TGTGCCAGCGGCTCGGGGGCTGGAAACACCATATATTTT. It specifies CASGSGAGNTIYF.